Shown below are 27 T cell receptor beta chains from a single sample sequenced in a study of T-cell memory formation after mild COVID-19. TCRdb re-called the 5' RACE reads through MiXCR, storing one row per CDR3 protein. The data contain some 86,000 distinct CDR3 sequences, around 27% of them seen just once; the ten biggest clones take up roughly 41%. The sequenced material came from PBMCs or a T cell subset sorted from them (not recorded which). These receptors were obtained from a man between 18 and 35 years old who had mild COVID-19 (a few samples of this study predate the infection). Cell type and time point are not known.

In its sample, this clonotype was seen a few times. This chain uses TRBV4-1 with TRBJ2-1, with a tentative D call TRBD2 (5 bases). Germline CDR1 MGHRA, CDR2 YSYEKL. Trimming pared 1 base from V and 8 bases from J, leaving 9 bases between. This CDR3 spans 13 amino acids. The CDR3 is CASSQVPRDEQFF. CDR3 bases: TGCGCCAGCAGCCAAGTCCCGCGGGATGAGCAGTTCTTC.

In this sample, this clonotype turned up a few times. In DNA form, the CDR3 reads TGTGCCAGCCAGCTAGCTAGCGGGGTCTACAATGAGCAGTTCTTC. Translated: CASQLASGVYNEQFF. The rearrangement joins TRBV2 to TRBJ2-1; TRBD2 aligns across 9 bases. Germline CDR1 SNHLY, CDR2 FYNNEI. The CDR3 consists of 15 residues. Trimming removed 8 bases from V and 3 bases from J; junction bases left unmatched: 8.

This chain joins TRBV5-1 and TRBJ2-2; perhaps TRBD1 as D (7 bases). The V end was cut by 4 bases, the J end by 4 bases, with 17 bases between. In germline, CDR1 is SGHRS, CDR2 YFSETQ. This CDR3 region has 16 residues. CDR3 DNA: TGCGCCAGCAGCCCACCCGCAGGGGGGATCACCGGGGAGCTGTTTTTT. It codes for CASSPPAGGITGELFF.

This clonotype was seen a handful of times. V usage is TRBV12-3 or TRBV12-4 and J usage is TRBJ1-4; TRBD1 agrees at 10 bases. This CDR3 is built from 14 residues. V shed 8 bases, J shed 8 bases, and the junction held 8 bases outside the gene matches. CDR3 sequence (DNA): TGTGCCAGCGGTCCCGGGACAGGGGAAGAAAAACTGTTTTTT. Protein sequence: CASGPGTGEEKLFF.

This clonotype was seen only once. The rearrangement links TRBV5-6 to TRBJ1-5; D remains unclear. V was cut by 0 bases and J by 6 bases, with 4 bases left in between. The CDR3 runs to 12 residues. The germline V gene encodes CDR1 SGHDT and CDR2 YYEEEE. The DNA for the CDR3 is TGTGCCAGCAGCTTGGGACTTCAGCCCCAGCATTTT. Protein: CASSLGLQPQHF.

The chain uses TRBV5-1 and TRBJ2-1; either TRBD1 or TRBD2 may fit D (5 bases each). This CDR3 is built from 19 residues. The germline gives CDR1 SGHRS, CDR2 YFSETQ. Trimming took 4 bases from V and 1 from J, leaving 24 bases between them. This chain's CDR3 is CASSPLLGSPSGSYNEQFF. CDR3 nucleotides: TGCGCCAGCAGCCCCCTCTTGGGGAGCCCATCAGGGTCCTACAATGAGCAGTTCTTC.

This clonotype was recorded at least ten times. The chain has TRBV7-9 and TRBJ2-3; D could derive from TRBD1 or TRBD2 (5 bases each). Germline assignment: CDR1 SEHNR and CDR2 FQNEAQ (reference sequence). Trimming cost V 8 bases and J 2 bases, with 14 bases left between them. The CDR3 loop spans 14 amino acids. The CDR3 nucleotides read TGTGCCAGCCACCGGGACCAATACACAGATACGCAGTATTTT. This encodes CASHRDQYTDTQYF.

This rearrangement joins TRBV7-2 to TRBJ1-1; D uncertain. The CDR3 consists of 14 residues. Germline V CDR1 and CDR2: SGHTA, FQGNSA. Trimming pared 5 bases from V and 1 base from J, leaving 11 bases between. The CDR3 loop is CASSAYGGNTEAFF. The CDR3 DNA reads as TGTGCCAGCAGCGCCTACGGTGGGAACACTGAAGCTTTCTTT.

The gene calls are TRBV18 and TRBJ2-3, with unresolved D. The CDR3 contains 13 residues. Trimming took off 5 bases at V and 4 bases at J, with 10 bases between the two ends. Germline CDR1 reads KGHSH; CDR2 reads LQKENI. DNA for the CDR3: TGTGCCAGCTCATCTCAAACTGCAGATACGCAGTATTTT. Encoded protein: CASSSQTADTQYF.

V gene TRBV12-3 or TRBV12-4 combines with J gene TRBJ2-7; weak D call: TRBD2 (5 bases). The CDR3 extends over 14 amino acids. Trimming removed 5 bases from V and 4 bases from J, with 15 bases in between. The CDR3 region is CASSAGKGLYEQYF. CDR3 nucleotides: TGTGCCAGCAGTGCCGGGAAAGGGCTTTACGAGCAGTACTTC.

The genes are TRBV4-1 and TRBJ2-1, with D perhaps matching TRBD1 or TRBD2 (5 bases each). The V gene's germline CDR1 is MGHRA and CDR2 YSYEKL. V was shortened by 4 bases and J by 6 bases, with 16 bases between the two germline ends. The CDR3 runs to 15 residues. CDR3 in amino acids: CASSPGPLLGNEQFF. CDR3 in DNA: TGCGCCAGCAGCCCGGGGCCCCTTCTCGGCAATGAGCAGTTCTTC.

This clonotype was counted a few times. CDR3 nucleotide sequence: TGTGCCAGCAGCTCCCTTGAGGGCTTTGGGGCCAACGTCCTGACTTTC. Amino acid sequence: CASSSLEGFGANVLTF. The chain links TRBV7-9 to TRBJ2-6; possible D gene TRBD2, 5 bases. Trimming cost V 4 bases and J 3 bases, with 13 bases left between them. Germline CDR1 reads SEHNR; CDR2 reads FQNEAQ (reference sequence). CDR3 length equals 16 residues.

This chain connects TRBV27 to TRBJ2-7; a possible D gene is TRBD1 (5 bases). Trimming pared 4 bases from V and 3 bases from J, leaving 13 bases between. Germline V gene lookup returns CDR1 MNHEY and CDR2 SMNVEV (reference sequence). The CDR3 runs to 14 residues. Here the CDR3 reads CASSYGHNVYEQYF. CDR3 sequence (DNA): TGTGCCAGCAGTTACGGACACAACGTCTACGAGCAGTACTTC.

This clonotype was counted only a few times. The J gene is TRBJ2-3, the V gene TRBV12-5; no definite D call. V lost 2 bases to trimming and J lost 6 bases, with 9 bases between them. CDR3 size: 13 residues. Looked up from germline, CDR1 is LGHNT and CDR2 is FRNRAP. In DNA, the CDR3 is TGTGCTAGTGGTTTGTTCCGAGGCGATACGCAGTATTTT. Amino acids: CASGLFRGDTQYF.

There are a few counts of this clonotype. This CDR3 is CASTLGGRYNEQFF. CDR3 DNA sequence: TGTGCCAGCACCCTGGGGGGCCGCTACAATGAGCAGTTCTTC. The rearrangement joins TRBV5-8 to TRBJ2-1; perhaps D is TRBD1 or TRBD2 (6 bases each). V was cut by 6 bases and J by 3 bases, with 13 bases left in between. This CDR3 contains 14 residues. Germline V lookup: CDR1 SGHTS, CDR2 YDEGEE.

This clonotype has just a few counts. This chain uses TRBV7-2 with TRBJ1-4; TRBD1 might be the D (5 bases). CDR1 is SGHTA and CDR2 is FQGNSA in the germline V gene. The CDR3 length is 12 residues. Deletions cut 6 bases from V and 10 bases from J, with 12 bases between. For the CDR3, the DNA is TGTGCCAGCAGTCCGGGGGGGTCAAAACTGTTTTTT. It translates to CASSPGGSKLFF.

CDR3 nucleotide sequence: TGTGCCACCAGTGATAGGGTAAATGAGCAGTTCTTC. As protein: CATSDRVNEQFF. The chain couples TRBV24-1 to TRBJ2-1; no reliable D call. Trimming shortened V by 3 bases and J by 7 bases, and 6 bases separated the two germline ends. This CDR3 contains 12 residues. The V gene's germline CDR1 is KGHDR and CDR2 SFDVKD.

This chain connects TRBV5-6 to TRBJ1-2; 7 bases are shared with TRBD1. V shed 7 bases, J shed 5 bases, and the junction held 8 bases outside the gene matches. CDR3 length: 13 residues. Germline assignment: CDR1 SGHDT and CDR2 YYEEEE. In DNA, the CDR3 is TGTGCCAGCGGAGGGGGCGCGTTTTATGGCTACACCTTC. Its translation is CASGGGAFYGYTF.

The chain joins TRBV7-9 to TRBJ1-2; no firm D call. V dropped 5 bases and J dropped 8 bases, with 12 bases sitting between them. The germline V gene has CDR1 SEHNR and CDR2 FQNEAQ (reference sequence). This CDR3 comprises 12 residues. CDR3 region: CASSPLSYGYTF. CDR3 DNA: TGTGCCAGCAGCCCGTTATCTTACGGCTACACCTTC.

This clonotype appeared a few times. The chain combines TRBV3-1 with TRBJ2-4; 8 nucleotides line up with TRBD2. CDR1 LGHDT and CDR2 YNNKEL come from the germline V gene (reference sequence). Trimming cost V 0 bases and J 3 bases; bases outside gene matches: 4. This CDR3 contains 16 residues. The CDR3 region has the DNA TGTGCCAGCAGCCAAGATCCCAGCGGGGGCAAAAACATTCAGTACTTC. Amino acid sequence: CASSQDPSGGKNIQYF.

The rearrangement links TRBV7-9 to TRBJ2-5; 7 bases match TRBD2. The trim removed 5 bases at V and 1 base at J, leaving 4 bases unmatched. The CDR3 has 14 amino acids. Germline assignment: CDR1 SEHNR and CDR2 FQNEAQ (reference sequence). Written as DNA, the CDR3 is TGTGCCAGCAGCCACGGGACTACCCAAGAGACCCAGTACTTC. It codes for CASSHGTTQETQYF.

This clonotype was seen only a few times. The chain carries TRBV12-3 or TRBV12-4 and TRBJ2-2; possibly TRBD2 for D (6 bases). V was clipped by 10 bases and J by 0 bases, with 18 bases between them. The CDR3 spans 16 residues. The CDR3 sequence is CAISPLGGTNTGELFF. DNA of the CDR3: TGTGCCATATCACCCCTCGGGGGAACGAACACCGGGGAGCTGTTTTTT.

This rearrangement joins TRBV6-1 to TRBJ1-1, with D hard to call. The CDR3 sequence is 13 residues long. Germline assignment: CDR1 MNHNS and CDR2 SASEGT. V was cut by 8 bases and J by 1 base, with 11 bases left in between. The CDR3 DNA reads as TGTGCCAGCCGACGAACGGGGAACACTGAAGCTTTCTTT. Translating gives CASRRTGNTEAFF.

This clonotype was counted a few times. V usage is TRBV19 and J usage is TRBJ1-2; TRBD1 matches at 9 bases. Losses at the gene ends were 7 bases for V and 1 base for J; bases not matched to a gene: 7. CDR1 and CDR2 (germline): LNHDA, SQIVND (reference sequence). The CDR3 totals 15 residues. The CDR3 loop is CASTPWDRDNYGYTF. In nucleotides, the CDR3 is TGTGCCAGTACCCCCTGGGACAGGGATAACTATGGCTACACCTTC.

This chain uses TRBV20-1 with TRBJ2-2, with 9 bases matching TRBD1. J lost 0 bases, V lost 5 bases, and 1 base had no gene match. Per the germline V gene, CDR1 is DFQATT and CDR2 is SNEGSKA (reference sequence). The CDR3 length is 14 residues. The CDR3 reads CSARQGANTGELFF. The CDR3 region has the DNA TGCAGTGCTCGACAGGGGGCGAACACCGGGGAGCTGTTTTTT.

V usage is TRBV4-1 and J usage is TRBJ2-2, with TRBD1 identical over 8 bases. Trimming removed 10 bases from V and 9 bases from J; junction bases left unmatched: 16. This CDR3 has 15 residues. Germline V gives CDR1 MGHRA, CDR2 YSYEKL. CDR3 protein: CATHGWTGCIRELFF. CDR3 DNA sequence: TGCGCCACCCATGGTTGGACAGGGTGTATCAGGGAGCTGTTTTTT.

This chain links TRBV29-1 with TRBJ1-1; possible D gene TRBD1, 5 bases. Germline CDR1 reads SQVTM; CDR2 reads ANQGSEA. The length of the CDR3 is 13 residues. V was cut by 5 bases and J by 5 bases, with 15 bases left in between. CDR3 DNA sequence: TGCAGCGTTTTTTTTGGGGGGAGAACTGAAGCTTTCTTT. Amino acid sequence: CSVFFGGRTEAFF. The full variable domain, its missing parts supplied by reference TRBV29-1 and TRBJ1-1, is SAVISQKPSRDICQRGTSLTIQCQVDSQVTMMFWYRQQPGQSLTLIATANQGSEATYESGFVIDKFPISRPNLTFSTLTVSNMSPEDSSIYLCSVFFGGRTEAFFGQGTRLTVV.